This paragraph reports one TCR beta chain. Germline lookup yields CDR1 MGHDK and CDR2 SYGVNS. The J segment lost 1 base and the V segment lost 3 bases, leaving 5 bases of the junction unmatched. The CDR3 consists of 16 residues. Sequencing was performed with immunoSEQ multiplex PCR; in TCRdb, only in-frame clones are kept and a portion is missing. The sample includes 88,000 or so clones, more than 65% of them seen just once. The sample is drawn from a study of blood T cell repertoires in COVID-19. What was sequenced was peripheral blood. The sequence was obtained from a man between 60 and 70 years old with acute or convalescent COVID-19. The chain combines TRBV25-1 with TRBJ2-3; 9 bases agree with TRBD2. The CDR3 region has the DNA TGTGCCAGCAGTGACTTAGCGGGAGAGGGCACAGATACGCAGTATTTT. This sequence encodes CASSDLAGEGTDTQYF.